Presented here are 5 T cell receptor beta chains from one specimen sequenced in a study of T-cell memory formation after mild COVID-19. TCRdb reanalysed the 5' RACE reads using MiXCR and keeps one entry per CDR3 protein. The table lists hundreds of thousands of distinct CDR3 sequences, roughly 18% of them singletons. Sequences were obtained from PBMCs or a T cell subset sorted from them (not recorded which). The receptors derive from an adult woman who had mild COVID-19 (a few samples of this study predate the infection). Cell type and time point are not known.

The rearrangement joins TRBV7-9 to TRBJ2-5, with 11 bases that match TRBD2. The ends lost 5 bases at V and 0 bases at J; junction bases unmatched: 8. CDR3 length: 17 amino acids. The germline V gene has CDR1 SEHNR and CDR2 FQNEAQ (reference sequence). The CDR3 sequence: CASSPPFSGRDQETQYF. The CDR3 bases are TGTGCCAGCAGCCCCCCTTTTAGCGGGAGGGACCAAGAGACCCAGTACTTC. Filled out from reference TRBV7-9 and TRBJ2-5, the complete variable domain reads DTGVSQNPRHKITKRGQNVTFRCDPISEHNRLYWYRQTLGQGPEFLTYFQNEAQLEKSRLLSDRFSAERPKGSFSTLEIQRTEQGDSAMYLCASSPPFSGRDQETQYFGPGTRLLVL.

The chain employs TRBV25-1 and TRBJ2-1; 11 bases line up with TRBD2. J lost 8 bases, V lost 5 bases, and 8 bases had no gene match. This CDR3 is built from 15 residues. CDR1 and CDR2 (germline): MGHDK, SYGVNS. CDR3 region: CASSLGSGGVYEQFF. CDR3 coding DNA: TGTGCCAGCAGTTTGGGTAGCGGGGGGGTCTATGAGCAGTTCTTC.

The chain couples TRBV5-1 to TRBJ2-3, with TRBD1 matching 9 bases. The CDR3 covers 14 residues. Germline assignment: CDR1 SGHRS and CDR2 YFSETQ. V lost 6 bases to trimming and J lost 5 bases; unmatched junction nucleotides: 7. The CDR3 loop is CASIPGQGRDTQYF. DNA for the CDR3: TGCGCCAGCATTCCGGGACAGGGACGAGATACGCAGTATTTT.

The chain combines TRBV5-1 with TRBJ2-7, with 9 bases that match TRBD1. The CDR3 length is 15 residues. CDR1 is SGHRS and CDR2 is YFSETQ in the germline V gene. V dropped 3 bases and J dropped 3; count of bases not matched to a gene: 7. In nucleotides, the CDR3 is TGCGCCAGCAGCTGGGGGACAGGGTCGCGCTACGAGCAGTACTTC. Translated: CASSWGTGSRYEQYF.

This chain links TRBV9 with TRBJ2-3; unclear D gene. Looked up from germline, CDR1 is SGDLS and CDR2 is YYNGEE. The CDR3 runs 15 residues. Deletions cut 3 bases from V and 0 bases from J, with 11 bases between. The CDR3 nucleotides are TGTGCCAGCAGCGAGAAACCTTGGAGCACAGATACGCAGTATTTT. Translating it yields CASSEKPWSTDTQYF.